This T cell receptor (beta chain) was captured by sequencing in a study of T cell repertoires in cytomegalovirus infection. TCRdb reprocessed the reads with MiXCR, giving one entry per CDR3 protein. This sample has approximately 700,000 distinct CDR3 sequences, with less than 40% found just once. Source material: PBMCs. This clonotype originated in a human donor in good health (CMV status not recorded). Some clones in this sample may be carry-over from other donors' samples.

The chain's CDR3 is CASSQGRQGNQETQYF. The CDR3, as DNA: TGCGCCAGCAGCCAGGGGAGACAGGGGAACCAAGAGACCCAGTACTTC. The chain recombines TRBV5-1 with TRBJ2-5; 8 nucleotides agree with TRBD1. The CDR3 has 16 residues. The V gene end was trimmed by 4 bases and the J gene end by 0 bases; junction bases not matched to a gene: 8. Looked up from germline, CDR1 is SGHRS and CDR2 is YFSETQ.